A single sample is the source of the 20 T cell receptor beta chains below, sequenced in a study of blood T cell repertoires in COVID-19. The data were produced by immunoSEQ multiplex PCR, yet TCRdb's version contains in-frame clones alone and is incomplete. The table shows 400,000 or so clones, with roughly 90% occurring only once. Sequenced input: peripheral blood. The receptors shown here come from a woman between 40 and 55 years old with COVID-19, enrolled during active disease.

This clone was observed at least ten times. The rearrangement links TRBV28 to TRBJ1-4; D is possibly TRBD1 (6 bases). This CDR3 has 14 amino acids. With 8 bases removed from V and 0 bases from J, the gap between germline ends came to 10 bases. Per germline, CDR1 MDHEN and CDR2 SYDVKM. CDR3 bases: TGTGCCAGCGGGAGGGGGGCAACTAATGAAAAACTGTTTTTT. This encodes CASGRGATNEKLFF.

The V call is TRBV28, the J call TRBJ1-2, with TRBD1 matching over 8 bases. V shed 6 bases and J 7 bases; nucleotides not matched to a gene: 13. Germline V gene sequence: CDR1 MDHEN, CDR2 SYDVKM. The CDR3 totals 15 residues. The CDR3 here is CASSTDRGQVLGYTF. As DNA, the CDR3 is TGTGCCAGCAGCACGGACCGGGGACAGGTCCTTGGCTACACCTTC.

The chain has TRBV6-5 and TRBJ2-5; TRBD2 aligns across 8 bases. Per germline, CDR1 MNHEY and CDR2 SVGAGI. Trimming at V came to 2 bases and at J to 5 bases, leaving 4 bases not matched to a gene. The CDR3 extends over 14 amino acids. The CDR3 nucleotides read TGTGCCAGCAGTTACAAGGCGGGGGGCGAGACCCAGTACTTC. The encoded protein is CASSYKAGGETQYF.

J is TRBJ1-4 and V is TRBV4-1; the D gene is possibly TRBD1 (5 bases). Per the germline V gene, CDR1 is MGHRA and CDR2 is YSYEKL. The CDR3 spans 16 residues. The germline V and J ends were trimmed by 2 bases and 8 bases, with 18 bases remaining between them. The CDR3 reads CASSQLGPRGTEKLFF. The CDR3 DNA is TGCGCCAGCAGCCAATTGGGACCGCGGGGAACCGAAAAACTGTTTTTT.

Worth noting for this clone: A much larger clone lies a single base off, so this may be a read error. The sample carries other DNA sequences with the same CDR3. This rearrangement joins TRBV7-9 to TRBJ2-7, with D hard to call. Germline V gene sequence: CDR1 SEHNR, CDR2 FQNEAQ (reference sequence). V was pared by 3 bases and J by 3 bases, with 3 bases between. The CDR3 has 11 amino acids. The CDR3 loop is CASSLSYEQYF. As DNA, the CDR3 is TGTGCCAGCAGCTTGAGCTACGAGCAGTACTTC.

The chain couples TRBV9 to TRBJ2-2; 15 bases map to TRBD2. CDR1 is SGDLS, CDR2 YYNGEE, per germline. This CDR3 has 16 amino acids. V shed 4 bases and J 6 bases; nucleotides not matched to a gene: 4. The CDR3 bases are TGTGCCAGCAGCCCAGGACTAGCGGGAGGGGCCGGGGAGCTGTTTTTT. Translating it yields CASSPGLAGGAGELFF.

The chain uses TRBV9 and TRBJ2-1, with a tentative D call TRBD2 (6 bases). The germline gives CDR1 SGDLS, CDR2 YYNGEE. Trimming took off 0 bases at V and 4 bases at J, with 14 bases between the two ends. CDR3 length: 16 amino acids. The CDR3 nucleotides read TGTGCCAGCAGCGTAGCGGGGAGGCTCAAGTACAATGAGCAGTTCTTC. Residues: CASSVAGRLKYNEQFF.

The chain is built from TRBV10-3 and TRBJ1-4; perhaps TRBD1 as D (5 bases). Trimming stripped 0 bases from V and 0 bases from J, with 14 bases between. CDR3 length equals 18 residues. Looked up from germline, CDR1 is ENHRY and CDR2 is SYGVKD. The CDR3 DNA reads as TGTGCCATCAGTGAGTCGACCCGACAGAACGCAACTAATGAAAAACTGTTTTTT. Protein: CAISESTRQNATNEKLFF.

The rearrangement joins TRBV30 to TRBJ1-6; TRBD1 matches 9 bases. The CDR3 sequence is 15 residues long. Germline CDR1 reads GTSNPN; CDR2 reads SVGIG (reference sequence). With 4 bases clipped from V and 7 bases from J, the junction kept 8 bases outside the gene matches. DNA of the CDR3: TGTGCCTGGATAAGGAGGACAGGGGTGAATTCACCCCTCCACTTT. This gives the protein CAWIRRTGVNSPLHF.

In its sample, this clone was seen once. The chain has TRBV28 and TRBJ1-1; D unresolved. Germline V gives CDR1 MDHEN, CDR2 SYDVKM. The CDR3 is 14 amino acids. V lost 3 bases and J 5 bases, leaving 13 bases between the germline ends. The CDR3 DNA is TGTGCCAGCAGTTTGGTTGGGAGATGGACTGAAGCTTTCTTT. Protein sequence: CASSLVGRWTEAFF.

The rearrangement links TRBV28 to TRBJ1-5, with TRBD1 matching over 9 bases. V was clipped by 4 bases and J by 6 bases; unmatched bases: 4. The germline CDR1 and CDR2 sequences are MDHEN and SYDVKM. The length of the CDR3 is 14 residues. The CDR3 DNA is TGTGCCAGCAGTTCAATACAGGGGGCTCAGCCCCAGCATTTT. It is translated as CASSSIQGAQPQHF. The full variable domain, completed using reference TRBV28 and TRBJ1-5, is DVKVTQSSRYLVKRTGEKVFLECVQDMDHENMFWYRQDPGLGLRLIYFSYDVKMKEKGDIPEGYSVSREKKERFSLILESASTNQTSMYLCASSSIQGAQPQHFGDGTRLSIL.

J is TRBJ1-1 and V is TRBV7-2, with 7 positions matching TRBD1. The germline V gene has CDR1 SGHTA and CDR2 FQGNSA. The CDR3 has 14 amino acids. Trimming at V came to 4 bases and at J to 4 bases, leaving 6 bases not matched to a gene. The CDR3 reads CASSSTGTLTEAFF. The CDR3 coding sequence is TGTGCCAGCAGCTCGACAGGGACTCTCACTGAAGCTTTCTTT.

The chain combines TRBV6-5 with TRBJ1-2, with D possibly being TRBD1 (5 bases). This CDR3 region has 15 residues. Germline V gives CDR1 MNHEY, CDR2 SVGAGI. V lost 4 bases and J lost 4, with 16 bases in between. CDR3 coding DNA: TGTGCCAGCAGTTTAATAACAGGCCAGGGCTATGGCTACACCTTC. Amino acid sequence: CASSLITGQGYGYTF.

This chain uses TRBV3-1 (or the pseudogene TRBV3-2) with TRBJ2-7; 8 bases agree with TRBD2. With V trimmed by 4 bases and J by 7 bases, 6 bases remained unmatched. Germline CDR1 and CDR2: LGHDT and YNNKEL (reference sequence). The CDR3 length is 13 residues. CDR3 region: CASSRREGREQYF. The DNA of the CDR3 is TGTGCCAGCAGCCGTCGGGAGGGCCGGGAGCAGTACTTC.

V and J are TRBV29-1 and TRBJ1-6; a weak D match, TRBD1 (5 bases). Trimming removed 7 bases at V and 8 bases at J, with 15 bases between. Germline CDR1 is SQVTM and CDR2 is ANQGSEA. The CDR3 is 13 amino acids. CDR3 region: CSAQGGIDSPLHF. The CDR3 region has the DNA TGCAGCGCCCAGGGAGGAATCGATTCACCCCTCCACTTT.

Of note for this clone: The germline gene is not matched at one end of the junction; a read error may be the cause. The chain combines TRBV7-7 with TRBJ1-4; TRBD1 matches at 7 bases. Looked up from germline, CDR1 is SSHAT and CDR2 is FNYEAQ (reference sequence). The CDR3 extends over 15 amino acids. CDR3: CASSSSGGANEKLFF. CDR3 bases: TGTGCTAGCAGCTCCTCAGGGGGAGCTAATGAAAAACTGTTTTTT.

The gene calls are TRBV2 and TRBJ2-7; tentative D call: TRBD1 (5 bases). V was trimmed by 6 bases and J by 3 bases, leaving 9 bases between them. The CDR3 has 12 amino acids. Germline V gives CDR1 SNHLY, CDR2 FYNNEI. CDR3 sequence reads: CASSPGHYEQYF. In DNA, the CDR3 is TGTGCCAGCAGCCCTGGACACTACGAGCAGTACTTC.

The chain employs TRBV2 and TRBJ2-1; D is possibly TRBD1 (7 bases). The V and J ends lost 11 bases and 7 bases respectively, with 24 bases between them. The CDR3 is 15 residues long. Germline V gene lookup returns CDR1 SNHLY and CDR2 FYNNEI. Here the CDR3 DNA reads TGTGCCGGTCACCCGGGACTCCCAGGGGGAAATGAGCAGTTCTTC. Encoded protein: CAGHPGLPGGNEQFF.

The J gene is TRBJ1-5, the V gene TRBV5-8, with unresolved D. Trimming pared 0 bases from V and 2 bases from J, leaving 9 bases between. CDR3 length equals 15 residues. From germline, CDR1 is SGHTS and CDR2 YDEGEE. The CDR3 loop is CASSLEVQGNQPQHF. The DNA for the CDR3 is TGTGCCAGCAGCTTGGAGGTCCAGGGCAATCAGCCCCAGCATTTT.

The J gene is TRBJ2-7, the V gene TRBV28; D might be TRBD1 (6 bases). The CDR3 consists of 13 residues. Germline V gene sequence: CDR1 MDHEN, CDR2 SYDVKM. The V end was cut by 7 bases, the J end by 4 bases, with 14 bases between. The CDR3 bases are TGTGCCAGCAAAATCCCTGACAGGTACGAGCAGTACTTC. Its protein is CASKIPDRYEQYF. Drawing the rest from reference TRBV28 and TRBJ2-7, the complete variable domain is DVKVTQSSRYLVKRTGEKVFLECVQDMDHENMFWYRQDPGLGLRLIYFSYDVKMKEKGDIPEGYSVSREKKERFSLILESASTNQTSMYLCASKIPDRYEQYFGPGTRLTVT.